This entry describes one TCR beta chain. Its antigen is not identified. This sample was taken from a study of T-cell memory formation after mild COVID-19. As for the study in general: TCR clusters mostly belonged to single donors. Points from the study as a whole: Several responding clones turned up in pre-infection memory, indicating that cross-reactive memory may have taken part. Second-wave clones with a day 37 peak had unconfirmed SARS-CoV-2 specificity.

The CDR3 contains 14 residues. Germline assignment: CDR1 SGHRS and CDR2 YFSETQ. Trimming left V 3 bases short and J 4 bases short, with 11 bases between. Using constant-segment primers, 5'RACE produced TCR alpha and TCR beta cDNA libraries carrying sample barcodes and UMIs. TCRdb used MiXCR to reprocess the 5' RACE reads, holding one entry per CDR3 protein. The sample has 550,000 to 600,000 distinct CDR3 sequences; 15% to 20% are singletons. Sample: PBMCs or a T cell subset sorted from them (not recorded which). The source of this sequence is an adult woman who had mild COVID-19 (a few samples of this study predate the infection). Cell type and time point are not known. V gene TRBV5-1 combines with J gene TRBJ1-3, with D tentatively TRBD1 (6 bases). This chain's CDR3 is CASSSTDRGNTIYF. CDR3 in DNA: TGCGCCAGCAGCTCGACGGACAGAGGAAACACCATATATTTT.